This T cell receptor (beta chain) was identified in a study of post-analysis software for immune sequencing data. Study-level background: Clinical courses comprised relapsing-remitting, secondary progressive and progressive-relapsing multiple sclerosis.

Whole-study results and caveats: Controls showed significantly higher normalized Chao1 diversity than did multiple sclerosis patients. Higher frequency in patients than in controls was seen for five TRBV segments, with TRBV5-6, TRBV5-1 and TRBV20-1 among them. By F measure, strong co-clustering occurred among samples prepared in the same batch.

The table lists this clonotype with a few counts. The target antigen is unknown. Unique molecular identifiers tagged the TCR beta cDNA libraries. The source material, roughly 0.9 to 11 million T cells, gave rise to approximately 520,000 cDNA molecules. TCRdb independently ran MiXCR on the PCR reads; one entry per CDR3 protein. The repertoire holds 750,000 to 950,000 distinct CDR3 sequences, with roughly 58% as singletons. The germline V gene encodes CDR1 DFQATT and CDR2 SNEGSKA (reference sequence). CDR3 length equals 13 residues. The chain employs TRBV20-1 and TRBJ2-4; D is undetermined. The J call may be in error: the DNA end matches TRBJ2-7 better. Sequenced sample: blood. This TCR was sampled from a girl between 10 and 17 years old with multiple sclerosis. In nucleotides, the CDR3 is TGCAGTGCCACCGCCAGGTTAACCTACGAGCAGTACTTC. Translated: CSATARLTYEQYF.